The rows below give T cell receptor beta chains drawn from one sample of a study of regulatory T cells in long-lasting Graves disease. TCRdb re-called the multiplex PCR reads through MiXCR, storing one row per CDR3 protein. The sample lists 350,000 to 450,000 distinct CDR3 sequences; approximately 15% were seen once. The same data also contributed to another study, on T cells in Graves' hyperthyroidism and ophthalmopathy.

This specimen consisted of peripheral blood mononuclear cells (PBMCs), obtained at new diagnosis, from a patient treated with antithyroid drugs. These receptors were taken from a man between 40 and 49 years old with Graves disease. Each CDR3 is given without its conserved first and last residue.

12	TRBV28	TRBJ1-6	ASSFGGIYSPLH
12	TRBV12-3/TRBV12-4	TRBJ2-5	ASRLGLALETQY
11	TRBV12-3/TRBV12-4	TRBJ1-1	ASSLAPGQGPT
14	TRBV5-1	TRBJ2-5	ASSFGQGRWVKTQY
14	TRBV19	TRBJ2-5	ASSPLGTSGQETQY
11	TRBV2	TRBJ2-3	ASSPIGEDTQY
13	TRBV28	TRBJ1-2	ASSHGQGIAYGYT
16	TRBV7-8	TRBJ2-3	ASSLVLRASGRADTQY
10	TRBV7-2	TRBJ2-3	ATTPPTDTQY
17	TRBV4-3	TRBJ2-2	ASSQAAHRTSAWTGELF
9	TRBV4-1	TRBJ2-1	ASRQGNEQF
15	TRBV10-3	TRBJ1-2	AISESPGKVSSYGYT
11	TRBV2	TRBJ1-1	ASGRELGTEAF
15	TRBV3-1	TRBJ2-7	ASSRGTGAPKGYEQY
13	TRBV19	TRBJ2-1	ASSIRAGGPHEQF
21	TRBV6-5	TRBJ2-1	ASSYPGVWGQGVKASSYNEQF
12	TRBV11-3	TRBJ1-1	ASNGQGHHTEAF
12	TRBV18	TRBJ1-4	ASSPRETNEKLF
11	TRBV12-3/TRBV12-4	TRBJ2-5	ASSFGGSETQY
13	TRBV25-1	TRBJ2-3	ASSDPSGGTDTQY
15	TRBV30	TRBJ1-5	AWSVPDSGFRNQPQH
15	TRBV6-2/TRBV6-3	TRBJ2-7	ASSYSIQAQWSYEQY
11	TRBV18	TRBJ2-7	ASSLLSGDEQY
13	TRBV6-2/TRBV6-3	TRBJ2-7	ASSYSGSGTAWQY
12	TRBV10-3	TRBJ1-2	AISEDRLNYGYT
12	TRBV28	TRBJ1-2	ASSLPGGNYGYT
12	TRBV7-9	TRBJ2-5	ASTQTGDQETQY
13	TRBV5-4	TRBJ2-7	ASRSPGTASYEQY
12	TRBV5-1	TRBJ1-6	ASRDGTGNPPLH
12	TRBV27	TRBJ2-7	ASSFEASSYEQY
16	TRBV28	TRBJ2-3	ASTNSAGLPVGTDTQY
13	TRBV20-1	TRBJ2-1	SARGAGGENNEQF
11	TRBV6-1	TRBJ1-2	ASTNGGNYGYT
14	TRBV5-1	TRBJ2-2	ASSLLTSRGTGELF
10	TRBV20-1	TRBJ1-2	SAPSRGYGYT
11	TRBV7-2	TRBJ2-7	ASSLDRPYEQY
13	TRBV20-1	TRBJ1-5	SAKGRPLGNQPQH
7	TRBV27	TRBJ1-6	ASNSPLH
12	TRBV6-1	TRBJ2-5	ASGRWGGGETQY